This TCR beta chain was found in a study of Ad26.COV2.S vaccination and SARS-CoV-2 variants. Produced via immunoSEQ multiplex PCR; TCRdb's table is partial and in-frame only. The data show about 430,000 clones, with 90% seen just once and more than 10% held by the top ten. V was shortened by 5 bases and J by 5 bases, with 9 bases between the two germline ends. The length of the CDR3 is 12 residues. The germline gives CDR1 SGHNT, CDR2 YENEEA. Treatment: roughly 18 received Ad26.COV2.S at low or high dose, single or two shots; 5 received placebo; per-sample allocation not given. The samples date from day 63 after the first vaccine or placebo injection. Study results and limitations: Reports say spike-specific CD8+ and CD4+ T cell responses covered substantial breadth after vaccination.

This clone is a singleton in its sample. Its antigen is currently unknown. This clonotype was obtained from a person aged 18-65 years who received the Ad26.COV2.S COVID-19 vaccine or a placebo. The specimen comprised peripheral blood, sampled in a trial of Ad26.COV2.S vaccine versus placebo. The chain is built from TRBV11-3 and TRBJ2-5; D not resolved. CDR3 amino acids: CASSPRLETQYF. In nucleotides, the CDR3 is TGTGCCAGCAGCCCTAGGTTGGAGACCCAGTACTTC.